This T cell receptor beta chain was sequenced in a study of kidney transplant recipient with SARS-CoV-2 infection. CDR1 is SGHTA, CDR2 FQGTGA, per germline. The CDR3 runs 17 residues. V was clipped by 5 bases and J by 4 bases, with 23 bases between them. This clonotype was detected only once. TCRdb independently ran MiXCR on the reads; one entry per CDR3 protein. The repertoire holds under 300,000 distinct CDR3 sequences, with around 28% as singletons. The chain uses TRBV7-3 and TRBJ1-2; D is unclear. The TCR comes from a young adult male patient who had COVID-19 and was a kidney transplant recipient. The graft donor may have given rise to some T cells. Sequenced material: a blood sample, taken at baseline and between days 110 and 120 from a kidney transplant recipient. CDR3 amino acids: CASSQQRDAWKTYGYTF. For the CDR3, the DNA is TGTGCCAGCAGCCAACAGAGAGACGCTTGGAAGACCTATGGCTACACCTTC.